Listed here are 18 T cell receptor beta chains from one sample, sequenced in a study of blood T cell repertoires in COVID-19. Some clones are missing from TCRdb's copy, which holds only in-frame ones; the method was immunoSEQ multiplex PCR. The data contain about 270,000 clones, 86% of them singletons. Sequencing was performed on PBMCs or T cells enriched from blood (not recorded which). These receptors all stem from a man younger than 35 who had recovered from COVID-19.

The chain joins TRBV18 to TRBJ2-7; D ambiguous. Germline CDR1 KGHSH, CDR2 LQKENI. The CDR3 length is 14 residues. Trimming took off 2 bases at V and 2 bases at J, with 10 bases between the two ends. In nucleotides, the CDR3 is TGTGCCAGCTCACCAGACCAGGTAACCTACGAGCAGTACTTC. Residues: CASSPDQVTYEQYF.

CDR3 region: CASSTGLAGRGTGELFF. CDR3 nucleotide sequence: TGTGCCAGCAGCACCGGACTAGCGGGTCGGGGCACCGGGGAGCTGTTTTTT. This chain joins TRBV21-1 and TRBJ2-2; the table assigns TRBD2, which was not confirmed against the DNA. TRBV21-1 is annotated as a pseudogene. The CDR3 contains 17 residues.

The chain joins TRBV3-1 (or the pseudogene TRBV3-2) to TRBJ1-5; the D is unclear. Between the trimmed V and J ends, which lost 1 base and 4 bases, there was a span of 5 bases. CDR3 length: 13 amino acids. In germline, CDR1 is LGHDT, CDR2 YNNKEL (reference sequence). The CDR3 reads CASSQAQNQPQHF. DNA for the CDR3: TGTGCCAGCAGCCAAGCCCAGAATCAGCCCCAGCATTTT.

The rearrangement joins TRBV7-2 to TRBJ2-3; TRBD2 matches at 9 bases. The CDR3 totals 18 residues. After removal of 1 base from V and 3 bases from J, the junction contained 11 bases not matched to a gene. The germline CDR1 and CDR2 sequences are SGHTA and FQGNSA. The CDR3 loop is CASSLVFSSSGTTDTQYF. CDR3 nucleotides: TGTGCCAGCAGCTTAGTTTTTTCGTCTAGCGGGACGACAGATACGCAGTATTTT.

The V and J genes are TRBV5-1 and TRBJ1-1; TRBD1 might be the D (6 bases). V gave up 0 bases and J gave up 5 bases, with 8 bases separating them. This CDR3 is built from 13 residues. Germline lookup yields CDR1 SGHRS and CDR2 YFSETQ. For the CDR3, the DNA is TGCGCCAGCAGCTTGGACAGGGTTACTGAAGCTTTCTTT. It is translated as CASSLDRVTEAFF.

The chain has TRBV3-1 (or the pseudogene TRBV3-2) and TRBJ2-5; 7 bases fit TRBD1. CDR3 length: 15 residues. V was clipped by 3 bases and J by 4 bases; unmatched bases: 8. Germline lookup yields CDR1 LGHDT and CDR2 YNNKEL (reference sequence). The CDR3 is CASSHKTGLAETQYF. As DNA, the CDR3 is TGTGCCAGCAGCCATAAGACAGGGCTGGCAGAGACCCAGTACTTC.

V gene TRBV4-2 combines with J gene TRBJ1-1; TRBD1 aligns across 7 bases. The V segment lost 4 bases and the J segment 1 base; nucleotides outside the gene matches: 9. The germline V gene encodes CDR1 LGHNA and CDR2 YNFKEQ. The CDR3 is 16 amino acids. The CDR3 reads CASSRAPGQKNTEAFF. CDR3 nucleotides: TGTGCCAGCAGCCGGGCCCCGGGACAGAAGAACACTGAAGCTTTCTTT.

The chain has TRBV18 and TRBJ2-5; no clear D. V was shortened by 5 bases and J by 0 bases, with 7 bases between the two germline ends. This CDR3 comprises 13 residues. The germline V gene encodes CDR1 KGHSH and CDR2 LQKENI. CDR3 bases: TGTGCCAGCTCATATGGCAACCAAGAGACCCAGTACTTC. This codes for CASSYGNQETQYF.

This chain joins TRBV2 and TRBJ1-4; 7 bases fit TRBD1. V shed 2 bases and J 5 bases; nucleotides not matched to a gene: 8. Germline lookup yields CDR1 SNHLY and CDR2 FYNNEI. The CDR3 has 16 amino acids. For the CDR3, the DNA is TGTGCCAGCAGTGAAACCATAACAGGGGTAAATGAAAAACTGTTTTTT. Encoded protein: CASSETITGVNEKLFF.

This clone was seen a few times. The chain uses TRBV28 and TRBJ1-2; no definite D call. This CDR3 region has 14 residues. V was trimmed by 5 bases and J by 8 bases, leaving 18 bases between them. Per the germline V gene, CDR1 is MDHEN and CDR2 is SYDVKM. CDR3 sequence (DNA): TGTGCCAGCAGTACCCCGGGAGGGTCGGCCGGCTACACCTTC. It encodes CASSTPGGSAGYTF.

The rearrangement uses TRBV4-1 and TRBJ2-5; D possibly corresponds to TRBD1 (5 bases). This CDR3 spans 16 amino acids. V lost 1 base and J lost 2, with 14 bases in between. Germline loops: CDR1 MGHRA, CDR2 YSYEKL. In DNA, the CDR3 is TGCGCCAGCAGCCAAGGGGGCACTCTGGGACAAGAGACCCAGTACTTC. It is translated as CASSQGGTLGQETQYF.

V gene TRBV24-1 combines with J gene TRBJ1-3, with 8 bases identical to TRBD1. J was trimmed by 0 bases and V by 6 bases; bases with no gene match: 15. This CDR3 contains 19 residues. Per germline, CDR1 KGHDR and CDR2 SFDVKD. This CDR3 reads CATSSLRQGSRGSGNTIYF. The CDR3, as DNA: TGTGCCACCAGTTCCTTGAGACAGGGGTCTAGGGGCTCTGGAAACACCATATATTTT.

V usage is TRBV3-1 (or the pseudogene TRBV3-2) and J usage is TRBJ2-2; D uncertain. Germline lookup yields CDR1 LGHDT and CDR2 YNNKEL (reference sequence). Trimming shortened V by 4 bases and J by 6 bases, and 6 bases separated the two germline ends. The CDR3 has 12 residues. Written as DNA, the CDR3 is TGTGCCAGCAGCCGGTACTCCGGGGAGCTGTTTTTT. It translates to CASSRYSGELFF.

The chain joins TRBV10-1 to TRBJ1-2; TRBD1 aligns across 9 bases. V trimming: 9 bases; J trimming: 4 bases; junction bases outside the gene matches: 12. This CDR3 has 15 amino acids. The germline gives CDR1 WNHNN, CDR2 SYGVQD (reference sequence). The CDR3 region is CARGGRQGEGYGYTF. The CDR3 coding sequence is TGCGCCAGAGGGGGGCGACAGGGGGAGGGCTATGGCTACACCTTC.

The chain couples TRBV4-2 to TRBJ1-2; D is possibly TRBD1 (6 bases). The CDR3 loop spans 15 amino acids. Per the germline V gene, CDR1 is LGHNA and CDR2 is YNFKEQ. Trimming left V 1 base short and J 7 bases short, with 16 bases between. The CDR3 loop reads CASSQVQQGLAGYTF. The CDR3 DNA reads TGTGCCAGCAGCCAAGTCCAACAGGGACTAGCTGGCTACACCTTC.

This clone came up once. The rearrangement joins TRBV27 to TRBJ1-2; TRBD1 matches 7 bases. CDR3 length: 13 amino acids. Germline CDR1 and CDR2: MNHEY and SMNVEV (reference sequence). The J segment lost 6 bases and the V segment lost 2 bases, leaving 3 bases of the junction unmatched. Here the CDR3 reads CASSLLGQDGYTF. The CDR3 DNA reads TGTGCCAGCAGTTTACTCGGACAGGATGGCTACACCTTC.

V is TRBV5-1 and J is TRBJ2-1; D is unresolved. Trimming took off 2 bases at V and 6 bases at J, with 15 bases between the two ends. CDR3 size: 15 residues. Germline V CDR1 and CDR2: SGHRS, YFSETQ. The CDR3 loop is CASSFSYRSVNEQFF. CDR3 in DNA: TGCGCCAGCAGCTTTTCCTATCGGAGTGTCAATGAGCAGTTCTTC.

The chain combines TRBV7-6 with TRBJ1-5, with a possible D match to TRBD1 (6 bases). The CDR3 has 16 residues. Trimming removed 2 bases at V and 4 bases at J, with 15 bases between. CDR1 and CDR2 (germline): SGHVS, FNYEAQ. The CDR3 DNA reads TGTGCCAGCAGCTTACTGGCAGGGGCACGGAATCAGCCCCAGCATTTT. Translated: CASSLLAGARNQPQHF. Full variable domain (remainder filled in from reference TRBV7-6 and TRBJ1-5): GAGVSQSPRYKVTKRGQDVALRCDPISGHVSLYWYRQALGQGPEFLTYFNYEAQQDKSGLPNDRFSAERPEGSISTLTIQRTEQRDSAMYRCASSLLAGARNQPQHFGDGTRLSIL.